What follows are 19 T cell receptor beta chains derived from one specimen sequenced in a study of blood T cell repertoires in COVID-19. The method was immunoSEQ multiplex PCR; TCRdb's version includes in-frame clones alone and lacks a portion of them. The data show some 460,000 clones, nearly 90% seen once. The sequenced sample consisted of PBMCs or T cells enriched from blood (not recorded which). The receptors were sampled from a woman younger than 35 with acute COVID-19.

J is TRBJ2-2 and V is TRBV11-3; D is unclear. The germline V gene has CDR1 SGHNT and CDR2 YENEEA. V was pared by 3 bases and J by 4 bases, with 6 bases between. CDR3 length: 13 residues. CDR3 bases: TGTGCCAGCAGCTTGTCGGGCACCGGGGAGCTGTTTTTT. Translated, it gives CASSLSGTGELFF.

The V call is TRBV30, the J call TRBJ1-4; TRBD1 aligns across 11 bases. Trimming cost V 4 bases and J 10 bases; bases outside gene matches: 8. Germline-derived CDR1 and CDR2 are GTSNPN and SVGIG (reference sequence). The CDR3 covers 14 residues. DNA for the CDR3: TGTGCCTGGACGGGTGGACAGGGGGCGTCAAAACTGTTTTTT. This gives the protein CAWTGGQGASKLFF.

The V gene is TRBV28, the J gene TRBJ2-1, with 8 bases aligning to TRBD2. CDR1 and CDR2 from the germline V gene are MDHEN and SYDVKM. The V segment lost 7 bases and the J segment 8 bases; nucleotides outside the gene matches: 10. CDR3 length: 14 amino acids. DNA for the CDR3: TGTGCCAGCACCATACTCTCCGGGGGGGATGAGCAGTTCTTC. Protein product: CASTILSGGDEQFF.

The CDR3 loop reads CASSVISGTGSYEQYF. The CDR3 DNA sequence: TGTGCCAGCAGTGTCATTTCCGGGACAGGATCCTACGAGCAGTACTTC. The gene calls are TRBV27 and TRBJ2-7; TRBD1 matches at 8 bases. Germline V gene data show CDR1 as MNHEY and CDR2 as SMNVEV (reference sequence). V lost 5 bases and J lost 1; bases outside the gene matches: 10. CDR3 length: 16 amino acids.

This chain connects TRBV7-8 to TRBJ1-3; no firm D call. The V end lost 0 bases, the J end lost 1 base, and 7 bases lay between the germline ends. The germline CDR1 and CDR2 sequences are SGHVS and FQNEAQ. This CDR3 region has 15 residues. The CDR3 is CASSLAFFSGNTIYF. The CDR3 nucleotides read TGTGCCAGCAGCTTAGCGTTCTTTTCTGGAAACACCATATATTTT.

This chain connects TRBV7-2 to TRBJ2-7, with a tentative D call TRBD1 (6 bases). From germline, CDR1 is SGHTA and CDR2 FQGNSA. This CDR3 is built from 15 residues. Trimming removed 2 bases at V and 3 bases at J, with 14 bases between. CDR3 amino acids: CASSLITGWNYEQYF. CDR3 bases: TGTGCCAGCAGCTTAATAACAGGGTGGAACTACGAGCAGTACTTC.

The chain joins TRBV28 to TRBJ1-5; tentative D call: TRBD1 (5 bases). Trimming pared 2 bases from V and 3 bases from J, leaving 8 bases between. Germline V gene data show CDR1 as MDHEN and CDR2 as SYDVKM. CDR3 length equals 14 residues. The CDR3 spells CASSLPGYNQPQHF. CDR3 coding DNA: TGTGCCAGCAGTTTACCAGGGTACAATCAGCCCCAGCATTTT.

This clone has only a few counts. The chain combines TRBV27 with TRBJ1-4; unclear D gene. The CDR3 consists of 14 residues. Germline V gene data show CDR1 as MNHEY and CDR2 as SMNVEV (reference sequence). The V gene lost 0 bases and the J gene lost 4 bases, with 6 bases spanning the gap. CDR3 sequence reads: CASSLSQLNEKLFF. CDR3 sequence (DNA): TGTGCCAGCAGTTTATCACAGCTTAATGAAAAACTGTTTTTT. Combining the CDR3 with reference TRBV27 and TRBJ1-4 gives the whole variable domain EAQVTQNPRYLITVTGKKLTVTCSQNMNHEYMSWYRQDPGLGLRQIYYSMNVEVTDKGDVPEGYKVSRKEKRNFPLILESPSPNQTSLYFCASSLSQLNEKLFFGSGTQLSVL.

Ten or more counts support this clone. The genes are TRBV5-6 and TRBJ2-7; a possible D gene is TRBD1 (6 bases). The CDR3 sequence is 14 residues long. V was shortened by 0 bases and J by 3 bases, with 10 bases between the two germline ends. Germline V gene sequence: CDR1 SGHDT, CDR2 YYEEEE. This CDR3 reads CASSLVGTLYEQYF. The CDR3 DNA is TGTGCCAGCAGCTTGGTGGGGACACTCTACGAGCAGTACTTC.

The genes are TRBV27 and TRBJ2-5; tentative D call: TRBD2 (7 bases). V lost 2 bases to trimming and J lost 4 bases, with 11 bases between them. The germline CDR1 and CDR2 sequences are MNHEY and SMNVEV (reference sequence). The CDR3 length is 14 residues. CDR3: CASSLRGAGETQYF. The CDR3 DNA reads TGTGCCAGCAGTTTACGGGGGGCAGGAGAGACCCAGTACTTC.

The chain is built from TRBV7-2 and TRBJ1-4, with TRBD1 matching 10 bases. The CDR3 covers 15 residues. V was pared by 5 bases and J by 5 bases, with 5 bases of the junction left unmatched. Looked up from germline, CDR1 is SGHTA and CDR2 is FQGNSA. This CDR3 is CASSARTGGNEKLFF. For the CDR3, the DNA is TGTGCCAGCAGCGCCCGGACAGGGGGAAATGAAAAACTGTTTTTT.

The V call is TRBV27, the J call TRBJ1-3; the D is unclear. CDR3 size: 14 residues. The V gene lost 0 bases and the J gene lost 1 base, with 4 bases spanning the gap. Germline loops: CDR1 MNHEY, CDR2 SMNVEV (reference sequence). The CDR3 coding sequence is TGTGCCAGCAGTTTATCACAGTCTGGAAACACCATATATTTT. The encoded protein is CASSLSQSGNTIYF.

On this clone: The sample has other DNA sequences that encode this CDR3 too. The chain has TRBV2 and TRBJ1-3, with D perhaps TRBD1 (6 bases). V was shortened by 3 bases and J by 0 bases, with 12 bases between the two germline ends. The CDR3 runs to 16 residues. From germline, CDR1 is SNHLY and CDR2 FYNNEI. The chain's CDR3 is CASSDGQGNSGNTIYF. For the CDR3, the DNA is TGTGCCAGCAGTGATGGGCAGGGGAACTCTGGAAACACCATATATTTT.

This chain uses TRBV20-1 with TRBJ2-7; TRBD2 agrees at 10 bases. CDR3 size: 18 residues. Trimming at V came to 3 bases and at J to 0 bases, leaving 14 bases not matched to a gene. Germline-derived CDR1 and CDR2 are DFQATT and SNEGSKA (reference sequence). The CDR3 coding sequence is TGCAGTGCTAGTTCTGGGCTAGCGGGAGCCCTTCCCTCCTACGAGCAGTACTTC. This translates into CSASSGLAGALPSYEQYF.

The V call is TRBV18, the J call TRBJ2-6; 8 bases fit TRBD1. The CDR3 runs 17 residues. Per germline, CDR1 KGHSH and CDR2 LQKENI. The J segment lost 4 bases and the V segment lost 4 bases, leaving 9 bases of the junction unmatched. CDR3 sequence reads: CASSLRTGSQGANVLTF. Here the CDR3 DNA reads TGTGCCAGCTCACTAAGGACAGGGTCGCAAGGGGCCAACGTCCTGACTTTC.

CDR3 sequence reads: CASRAMDRLNYGYTF. In nucleotides, the CDR3 is TGTGCCAGCAGAGCCATGGACAGGCTCAACTATGGCTACACCTTC. The chain joins TRBV6-6 to TRBJ1-2; 7 bases are a match to TRBD1. The CDR3 extends over 15 amino acids. Trimming removed 6 bases from V and 2 bases from J; junction bases left unmatched: 9. CDR1 and CDR2 (germline): MNHNY, SVGAGI (reference sequence).

This clone appeared a few times. This sequence joins TRBV5-4 and TRBJ2-5; possibly TRBD2 for D (6 bases). This CDR3 has 13 amino acids. Trimming pared 0 bases from V and 3 bases from J, leaving 6 bases between. In germline, CDR1 is SGHNT, CDR2 YYREEE (reference sequence). The CDR3 reads CASSLGEEETQYF. DNA for the CDR3: TGTGCCAGCAGCTTGGGGGAGGAAGAGACCCAGTACTTC.

This clone has just a few counts. The rearrangement uses TRBV19 and TRBJ2-7; 7 positions agree with TRBD1. In germline, CDR1 is LNHDA, CDR2 SQIVND (reference sequence). The V and J ends lost 5 bases and 4 bases, in that order; junction bases with no gene match: 11. The CDR3 covers 15 residues. CDR3 region: CASSPQTGALYEQYF. CDR3 DNA: TGTGCCAGTAGTCCACAAACAGGGGCCTTGTACGAGCAGTACTTC.

This clone was observed a few times. The rearrangement uses TRBV6-5 and TRBJ1-1; TRBD1 might be the D (5 bases). The V gene lost 0 bases and the J gene lost 8 bases, with 19 bases spanning the gap. The germline gives CDR1 MNHEY, CDR2 SVGAGI. This CDR3 has 16 residues. The CDR3 loop is CASSYSGGARSPEAFF. The CDR3 coding sequence is TGTGCCAGCAGTTACTCGGGAGGGGCAAGGTCACCCGAAGCTTTCTTT.